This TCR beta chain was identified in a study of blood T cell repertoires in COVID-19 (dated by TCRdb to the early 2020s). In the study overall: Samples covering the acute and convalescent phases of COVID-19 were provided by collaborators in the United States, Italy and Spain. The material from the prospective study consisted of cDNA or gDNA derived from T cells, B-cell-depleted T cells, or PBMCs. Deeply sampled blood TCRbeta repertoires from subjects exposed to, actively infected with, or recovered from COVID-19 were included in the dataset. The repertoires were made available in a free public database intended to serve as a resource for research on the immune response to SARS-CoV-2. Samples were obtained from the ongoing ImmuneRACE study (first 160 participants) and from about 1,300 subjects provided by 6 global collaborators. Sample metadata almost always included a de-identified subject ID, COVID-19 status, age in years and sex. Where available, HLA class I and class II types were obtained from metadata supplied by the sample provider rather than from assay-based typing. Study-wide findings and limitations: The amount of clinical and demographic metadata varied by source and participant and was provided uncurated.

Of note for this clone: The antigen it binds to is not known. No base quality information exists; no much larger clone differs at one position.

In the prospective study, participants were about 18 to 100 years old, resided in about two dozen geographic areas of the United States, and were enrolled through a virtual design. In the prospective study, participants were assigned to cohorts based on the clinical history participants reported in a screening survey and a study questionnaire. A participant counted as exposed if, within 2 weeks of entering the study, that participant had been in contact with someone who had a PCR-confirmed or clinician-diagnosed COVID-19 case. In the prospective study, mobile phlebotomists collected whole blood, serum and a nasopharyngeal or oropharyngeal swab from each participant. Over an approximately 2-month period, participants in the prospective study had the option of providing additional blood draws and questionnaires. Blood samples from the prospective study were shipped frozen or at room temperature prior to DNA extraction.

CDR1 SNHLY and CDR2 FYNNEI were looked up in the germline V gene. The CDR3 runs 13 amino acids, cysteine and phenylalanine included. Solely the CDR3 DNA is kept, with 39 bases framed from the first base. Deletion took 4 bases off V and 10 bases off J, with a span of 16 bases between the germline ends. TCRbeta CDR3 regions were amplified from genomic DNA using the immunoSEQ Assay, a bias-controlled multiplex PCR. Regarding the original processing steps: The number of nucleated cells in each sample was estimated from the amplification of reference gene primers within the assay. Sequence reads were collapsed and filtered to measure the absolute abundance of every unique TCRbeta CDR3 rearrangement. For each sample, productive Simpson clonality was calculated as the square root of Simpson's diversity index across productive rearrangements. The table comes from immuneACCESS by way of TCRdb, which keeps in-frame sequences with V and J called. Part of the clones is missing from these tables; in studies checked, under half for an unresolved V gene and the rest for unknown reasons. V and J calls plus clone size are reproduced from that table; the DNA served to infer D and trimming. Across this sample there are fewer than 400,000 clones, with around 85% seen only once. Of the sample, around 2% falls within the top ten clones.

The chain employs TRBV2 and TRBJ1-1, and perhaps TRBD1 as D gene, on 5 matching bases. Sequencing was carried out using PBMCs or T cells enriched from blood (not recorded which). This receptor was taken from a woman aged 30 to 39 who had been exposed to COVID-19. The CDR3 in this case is CASSGSRVKTAFF. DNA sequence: TGTGCCAGCAGTGGATCCAGGGTTAAGACAGCTTTCTTT.